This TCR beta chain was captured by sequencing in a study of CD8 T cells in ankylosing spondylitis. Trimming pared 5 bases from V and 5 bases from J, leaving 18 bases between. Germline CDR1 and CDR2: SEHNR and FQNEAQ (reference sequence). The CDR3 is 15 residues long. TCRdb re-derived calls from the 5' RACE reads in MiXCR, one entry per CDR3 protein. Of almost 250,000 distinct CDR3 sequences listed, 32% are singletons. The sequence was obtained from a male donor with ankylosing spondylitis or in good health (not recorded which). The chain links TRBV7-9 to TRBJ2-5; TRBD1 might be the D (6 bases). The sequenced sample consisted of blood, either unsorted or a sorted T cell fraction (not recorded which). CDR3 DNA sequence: TGTGCCAGCAGCCCACTACAGGGCGGTAAGGAGACCCAGTACTTC. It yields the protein CASSPLQGGKETQYF.